This entry describes one T cell receptor beta chain. This entry comes from a study of regulatory T cells in long-lasting Graves disease. Looked up from germline, CDR1 is DFQATT and CDR2 is SNEGSKA (reference sequence). This CDR3 is built from 13 residues. V lost 4 bases to trimming and J lost 2 bases; unmatched junction nucleotides: 5. The sample's time point: persistent/refractory GD, antithyroid drugs over 5 years with positive TRAb. TCR sequences were obtained from RNA taken from PBMCs. Relying on iRepertoire HTBI primers and Arm-PCR of CDR3 regions, the team built TCR beta libraries. Each CDR3 protein is one row after TCRdb ran MiXCR on the multiplex PCR reads. The repertoire has around 400,000 distinct CDR3 sequences, approximately 23% of them found once; the top ten carry around 30%.

The specimen was peripheral blood mononuclear cells (PBMCs), collected when the disease was refractory, from a patient treated with antithyroid drugs. The rearrangement links TRBV20-1 to TRBJ2-7; 7 bases line up with TRBD2. The receptor was derived from a woman in her thirties or forties with Graves disease. CDR3 protein: CSANSGRTYEQYF. CDR3 in DNA: TGCAGTGCTAATAGCGGGCGCACCTACGAGCAGTACTTC.